This T cell receptor beta chain derives from a study of cytomegalovirus exposure and HLA in healthy donors. Broader study findings: From TCR beta sequences, most subjects' HLA-A and HLA-B alleles were reportedly predicted accurately.

Trimming pared 1 base from V and 5 bases from J, leaving 12 bases between. The V gene's germline CDR1 is SGHRS and CDR2 YFSETQ. The CDR3 runs 14 residues. Comment on this clone: Its antigen is still unknown.

60 Vbeta and 13 Jbeta primers were used in PCR. Repertoires were generated with immunoSEQ multiplex PCR, while TCRdb's copy carries only in-frame clones and drops some. The data hold some 100,000 clones, with roughly 79% observed a single time. The J gene is TRBJ1-1, the V gene TRBV5-1, with no clear D. Sequenced input: PBMCs. The source of this sequence is a middle-aged man in good health and CMV-seronegative. CDR3 in amino acids: CASSLKGQRTEAFF. The CDR3 region has the DNA TGCGCCAGCAGCTTGAAAGGCCAGAGGACTGAAGCTTTCTTT.